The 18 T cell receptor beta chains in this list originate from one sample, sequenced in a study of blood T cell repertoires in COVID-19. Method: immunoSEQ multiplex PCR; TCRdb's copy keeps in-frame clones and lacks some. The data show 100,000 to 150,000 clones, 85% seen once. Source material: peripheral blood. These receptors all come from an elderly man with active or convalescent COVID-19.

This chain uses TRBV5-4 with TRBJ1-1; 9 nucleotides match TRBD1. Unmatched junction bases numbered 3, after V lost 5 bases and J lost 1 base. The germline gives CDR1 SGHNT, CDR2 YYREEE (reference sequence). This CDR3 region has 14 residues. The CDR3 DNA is TGTGCCAGCAGTTCGACAGGGGGGAACACTGAAGCTTTCTTT. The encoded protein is CASSSTGGNTEAFF.

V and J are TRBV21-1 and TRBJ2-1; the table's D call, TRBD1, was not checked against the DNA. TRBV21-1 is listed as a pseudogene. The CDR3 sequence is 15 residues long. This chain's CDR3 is CASSKGGLGQNEQFF. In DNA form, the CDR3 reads TGTGCCAGCAGCAAAGGGGGGCTAGGGCAGAATGAGCAGTTCTTC.

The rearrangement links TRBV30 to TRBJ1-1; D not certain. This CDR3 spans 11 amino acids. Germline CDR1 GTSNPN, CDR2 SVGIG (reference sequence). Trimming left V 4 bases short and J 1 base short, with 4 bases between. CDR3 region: CAWKQNTEAFF. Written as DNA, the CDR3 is TGTGCCTGGAAGCAGAACACTGAAGCTTTCTTT. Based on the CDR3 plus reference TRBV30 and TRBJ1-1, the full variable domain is SQTIHQWPATLVQPVGSPLSLECTVEGTSNPNLYWYRQAAGRGLQLLFYSVGIGQISSEVPQNLSASRPQDRQFILSSKKLLLSDSGFYLCAWKQNTEAFFGQGTRLTVV.

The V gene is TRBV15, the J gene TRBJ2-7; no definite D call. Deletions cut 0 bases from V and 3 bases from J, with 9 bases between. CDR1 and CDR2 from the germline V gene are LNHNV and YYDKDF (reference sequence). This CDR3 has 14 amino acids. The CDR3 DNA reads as TGTGCCACCAGCAGAGATTCCGGTAGCTACGAGCAGTACTTC. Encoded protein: CATSRDSGSYEQYF.

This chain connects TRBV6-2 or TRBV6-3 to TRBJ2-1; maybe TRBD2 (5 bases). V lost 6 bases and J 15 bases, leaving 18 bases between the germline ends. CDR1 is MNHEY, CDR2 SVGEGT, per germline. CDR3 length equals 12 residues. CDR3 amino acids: CASSPAGISVFF. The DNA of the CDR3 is TGTGCCAGCAGCCCCGCCGGGATTTCAGTGTTCTTC.

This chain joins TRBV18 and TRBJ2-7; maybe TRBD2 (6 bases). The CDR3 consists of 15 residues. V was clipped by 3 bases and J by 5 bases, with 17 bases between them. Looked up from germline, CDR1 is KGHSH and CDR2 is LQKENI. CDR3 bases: TGTGCCAGCTCACCCAGCCCGGGACTTGGTGACGAGCAGTACTTC. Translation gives CASSPSPGLGDEQYF.

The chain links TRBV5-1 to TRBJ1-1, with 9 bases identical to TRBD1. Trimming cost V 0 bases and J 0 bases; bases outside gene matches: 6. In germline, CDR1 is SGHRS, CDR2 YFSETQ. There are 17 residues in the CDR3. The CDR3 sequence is CASSLAPRDRVNTEAFF. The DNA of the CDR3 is TGCGCCAGCAGCTTGGCCCCCCGGGACAGGGTGAACACTGAAGCTTTCTTT.

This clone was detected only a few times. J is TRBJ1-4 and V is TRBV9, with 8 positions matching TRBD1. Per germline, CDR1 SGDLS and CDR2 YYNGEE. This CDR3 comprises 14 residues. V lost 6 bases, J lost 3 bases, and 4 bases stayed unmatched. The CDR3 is CASNRGLANEKLFF. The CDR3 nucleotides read TGTGCCAGCAACAGGGGGTTGGCTAATGAAAAACTGTTTTTT.

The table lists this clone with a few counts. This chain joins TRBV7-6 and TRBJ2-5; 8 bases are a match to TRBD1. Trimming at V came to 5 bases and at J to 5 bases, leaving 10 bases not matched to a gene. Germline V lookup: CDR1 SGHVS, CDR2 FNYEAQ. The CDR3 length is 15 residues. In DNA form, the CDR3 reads TGTGCCAGCAGCCTCTCCCAGGGGGCGGGGGAGACCCAGTACTTC. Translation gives CASSLSQGAGETQYF.

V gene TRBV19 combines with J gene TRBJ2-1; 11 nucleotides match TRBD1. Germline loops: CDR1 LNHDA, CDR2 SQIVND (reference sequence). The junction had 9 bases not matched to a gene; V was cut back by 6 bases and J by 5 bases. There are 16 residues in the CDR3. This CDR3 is CASRPGTGGRDNEQFF. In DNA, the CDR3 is TGTGCCAGTAGGCCCGGGACAGGGGGGAGGGACAATGAGCAGTTCTTC.

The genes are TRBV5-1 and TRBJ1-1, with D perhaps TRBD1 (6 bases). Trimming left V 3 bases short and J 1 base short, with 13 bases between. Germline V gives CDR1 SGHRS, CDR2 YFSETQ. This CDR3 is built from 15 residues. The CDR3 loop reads CASSSGWTENTEAFF. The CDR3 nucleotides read TGCGCCAGCAGCTCCGGTTGGACAGAGAACACTGAAGCTTTCTTT.

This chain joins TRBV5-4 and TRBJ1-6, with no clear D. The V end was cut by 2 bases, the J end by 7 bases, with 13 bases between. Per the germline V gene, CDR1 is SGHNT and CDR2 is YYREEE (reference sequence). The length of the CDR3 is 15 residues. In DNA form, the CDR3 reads TGTGCCAGCAGCTTCGGGGTGGAAGCGAATTCACCCCTCCACTTT. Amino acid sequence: CASSFGVEANSPLHF.

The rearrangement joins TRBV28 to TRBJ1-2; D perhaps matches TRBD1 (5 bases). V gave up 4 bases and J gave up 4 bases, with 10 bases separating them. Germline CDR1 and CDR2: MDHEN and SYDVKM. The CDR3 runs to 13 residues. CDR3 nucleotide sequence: TGTGCCAGCAGTTCACAGGTTTTCTATGGCTACACCTTC. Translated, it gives CASSSQVFYGYTF.

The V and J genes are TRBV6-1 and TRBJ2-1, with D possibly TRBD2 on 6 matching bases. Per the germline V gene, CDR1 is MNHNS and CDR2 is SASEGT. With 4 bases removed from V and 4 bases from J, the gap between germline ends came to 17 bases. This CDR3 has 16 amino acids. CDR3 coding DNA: TGTGCCAGCAGTGTGGGGCTAGCGAGCAGATACAATGAGCAGTTCTTC. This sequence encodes CASSVGLASRYNEQFF.

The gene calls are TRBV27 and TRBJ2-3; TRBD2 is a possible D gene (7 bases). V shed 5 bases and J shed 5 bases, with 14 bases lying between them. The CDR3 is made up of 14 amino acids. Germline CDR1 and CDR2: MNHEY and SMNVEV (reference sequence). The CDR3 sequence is CASSRGGAGDTQYF. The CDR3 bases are TGTGCCAGCAGTCGAGGGGGGGCCGGAGATACGCAGTATTTT.

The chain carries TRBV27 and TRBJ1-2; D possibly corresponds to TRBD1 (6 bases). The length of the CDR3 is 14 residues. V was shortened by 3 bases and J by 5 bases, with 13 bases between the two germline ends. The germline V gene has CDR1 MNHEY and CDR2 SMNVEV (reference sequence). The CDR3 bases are TGTGCCAGCAGTTTCACCGGGACAAGTTATGGCTACACCTTC. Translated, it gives CASSFTGTSYGYTF.

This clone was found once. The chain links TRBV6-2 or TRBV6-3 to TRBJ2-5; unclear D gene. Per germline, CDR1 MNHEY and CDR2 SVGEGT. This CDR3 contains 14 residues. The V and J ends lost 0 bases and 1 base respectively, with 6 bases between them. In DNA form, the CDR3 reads TGTGCCAGCAGTTACTCGCTAGTCCAAGAGACCCAGTACTTC. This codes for CASSYSLVQETQYF.

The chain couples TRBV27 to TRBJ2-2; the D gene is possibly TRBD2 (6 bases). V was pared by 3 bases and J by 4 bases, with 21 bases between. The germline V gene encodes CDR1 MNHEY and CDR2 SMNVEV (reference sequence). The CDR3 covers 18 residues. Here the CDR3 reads CASSFIELLSGSTGELFF. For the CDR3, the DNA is TGTGCCAGCAGTTTCATCGAACTACTTAGCGGTAGCACCGGGGAGCTGTTTTTT.